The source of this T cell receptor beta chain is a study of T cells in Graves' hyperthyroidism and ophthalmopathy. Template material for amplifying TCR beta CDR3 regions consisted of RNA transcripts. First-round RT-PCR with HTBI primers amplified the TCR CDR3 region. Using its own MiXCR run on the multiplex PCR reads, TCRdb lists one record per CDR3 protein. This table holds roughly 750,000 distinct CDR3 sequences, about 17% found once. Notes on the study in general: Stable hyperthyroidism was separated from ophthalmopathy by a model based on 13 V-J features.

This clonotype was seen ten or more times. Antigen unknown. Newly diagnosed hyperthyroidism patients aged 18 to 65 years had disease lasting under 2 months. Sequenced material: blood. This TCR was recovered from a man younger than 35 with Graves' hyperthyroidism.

CDR3 DNA: TGTGCCAGCAGTTCCGGGGGAGATACGCAGTATTTT. It codes for CASSSGGDTQYF. The V gene is TRBV12-3 or TRBV12-4, the J gene TRBJ2-3; possible D gene TRBD2, 6 bases. V shed 4 bases and J shed 5 bases, with 7 bases lying between them. The CDR3 covers 12 residues.